The 31 T cell receptor beta chains in this list originate from one sample, sequenced in a study of CD8+CD57+ T cells in acquired aplastic anemia listed by TCRdb under 2018. The listed sequencing device is Illumina HiSeq 2000. Profiling of TCR beta VDJ combinations and CDR3 sequences used genomic DNA as the template. TCRdb reprocessing: public reads trimmed at Q25 with fastp, clones called with MiXCR, in-frame beta chains kept. Identical CDR3 proteins give one entry, which carries the most common genes and DNA. The sample table records about 100,000 distinct CDR3 sequences; less than 65% of these occur just once. The ten largest make up roughly 30% of the sample. The sequencing input was sorted CD4+, CD8+, or CD8+CD57+ T cells (not recorded which) from PBMCs. These receptors were obtained from a human donor in good health, serving as a control.

This clonotype was counted at least ten times. This chain connects TRBV4-3 to TRBJ1-2; D might be TRBD1 (5 bases). The germline V gene encodes CDR1 LGHNA and CDR2 YSLEER. The CDR3 contains 15 residues. Trimming took 4 bases from V and 2 from J, leaving 14 bases between them. The CDR3 sequence: CASSLGTGVNYGYTF. CDR3 nucleotides: TGCGCCAGCAGCCTGGGGACGGGGGTAAACTATGGCTACACCTTC.

This clonotype was picked up one time. The gene calls are TRBV19 and TRBJ1-1, with D possibly matching TRBD1 (5 bases). V lost 5 bases to trimming and J lost 4 bases, with 11 bases between them. Germline values: CDR1 LNHDA, CDR2 SQIVND (reference sequence). The CDR3 length is 13 residues. CDR3 region: CASSGPRGTEAFF. The CDR3 coding sequence is TGTGCCAGTAGTGGTCCTAGGGGCACTGAAGCTTTCTTT. Supplemented by reference TRBV19 and TRBJ1-1, the full variable domain reads DGGITQSPKYLFRKEGQNVTLSCEQNLNHDAMYWYRQDPGQGLRLIYYSQIVNDFQKGDIAEGYSVSREKKESFPLTVTSAQKNPTAFYLCASSGPRGTEAFFGQGTRLTVV.

Worth noting for this clonotype: A much more abundant neighbour one base away suggests this may be a read error. The V and J genes are TRBV6-1 and TRBJ1-1, with D perhaps matching TRBD1 (5 bases). Germline values: CDR1 MNHNS, CDR2 SASEGT. The CDR3 runs to 14 residues. Trimming cost V 7 bases and J 3 bases, with 15 bases left between them. CDR3 loop: CASITVGGYTEAFF. Written as DNA, the CDR3 is TGTGCCAGCATCACCGTTGGGGGGTACACTGAAGCTTTCTTT.

In its sample, this clonotype was seen many times. V is TRBV5-4 and J is TRBJ1-5; no reliable D call. V was clipped by 0 bases and J by 2 bases, with 15 bases between them. The CDR3 sequence is 17 residues long. The germline CDR1 and CDR2 sequences are SGHNT and YYREEE (reference sequence). This CDR3 is CASSLAGSFSGNQPQHF. Here the CDR3 DNA reads TGTGCCAGCAGCTTGGCCGGTTCGTTCTCTGGCAATCAGCCCCAGCATTTT.

This clonotype was counted at least ten times. The chain recombines TRBV7-9 with TRBJ2-3, with D tentatively TRBD1 (5 bases). The CDR3 extends over 14 amino acids. Trimming cost V 1 base and J 1 base, with 6 bases left between them. Germline lookup yields CDR1 SEHNR and CDR2 FQNEAQ (reference sequence). The CDR3 is CASSLGRGTDTQYF. The CDR3 bases are TGTGCCAGCAGCTTAGGCAGGGGCACAGATACGCAGTATTTT.

The V and J genes are TRBV15 and TRBJ2-7; perhaps TRBD2 as D (6 bases). Trimming shortened V by 2 bases and J by 2 bases, and 10 bases separated the two germline ends. Germline V lookup: CDR1 LNHNV, CDR2 YYDKDF (reference sequence). This CDR3 is 14 amino acids long. In DNA, the CDR3 is TGTGCCACCAGCAGACTCGGCGGGACCTACGAGCAGTACTTC. This encodes CATSRLGGTYEQYF.

Many counts were recorded for this clonotype. This chain joins TRBV20-1 and TRBJ1-2; tentatively, D is TRBD1 (6 bases). V dropped 3 bases and J dropped 2 bases, with 16 bases sitting between them. The V gene's germline CDR1 is DFQATT and CDR2 SNEGSKA (reference sequence). This CDR3 comprises 15 residues. The CDR3 region has the DNA TGCAGTGCTAGGGGGGGGAAGGGGGACAACTATGGCTACACCTTC. This translates into CSARGGKGDNYGYTF.

The V and J genes are TRBV25-1 and TRBJ1-2, with no clear D. V was cut by 1 base and J by 6 bases, with 12 bases left in between. Germline V gives CDR1 MGHDK, CDR2 SYGVNS. The CDR3 extends over 14 amino acids. The CDR3 coding sequence is TGTGCCAGCAGTGAATTCGGCGAGTATGATGGCTACACCTTC. Translated: CASSEFGEYDGYTF.

This clonotype came up many times. V usage is TRBV19 and J usage is TRBJ1-1; 9 bases line up with TRBD1. Germline CDR1 is LNHDA and CDR2 is SQIVND (reference sequence). With 4 bases clipped from V and 7 bases from J, the junction kept 4 bases outside the gene matches. The CDR3 runs to 13 residues. This CDR3 reads CASSRDRDLEAFF. DNA for the CDR3: TGTGCCAGTAGTAGGGACAGGGACCTTGAAGCTTTCTTT.

This clonotype was seen a single time. This chain links TRBV7-6 with TRBJ2-7; D remains ambiguous. Germline CDR1 reads SGHVS; CDR2 reads FNYEAQ. The CDR3 runs 11 residues. Trimming shortened V by 6 bases and J by 4 bases, and 7 bases separated the two germline ends. The CDR3: CASRGVYEQYF. CDR3 bases: TGTGCCAGCAGGGGTGTTTACGAGCAGTACTTC.

The chain joins TRBV5-4 to TRBJ1-1, with no clear D. The CDR3 consists of 14 residues. V shed 5 bases and J shed 4 bases, with 15 bases lying between them. CDR1 and CDR2 from the germline V gene are SGHNT and YYREEE (reference sequence). The CDR3 DNA reads as TGTGCCAGCAGTTTTGGGCCGAGTGCCACTGAAGCTTTCTTT. This translates into CASSFGPSATEAFF.

V and J are TRBV6-2 or TRBV6-3 and TRBJ2-5, with 9 positions matching TRBD1. The CDR3 sequence is 11 residues long. Germline CDR1 MNHEY, CDR2 SVGEGT. Trimming removed 6 bases from V and 14 bases from J; junction bases left unmatched: 7. Written as DNA, the CDR3 is TGTGCCAGCAGCCTGGGACAGGGCCTATACTTC. Protein product: CASSLGQGLYF.

This clonotype occurred many times. The chain carries TRBV19 and TRBJ2-2, with 8 bases lining up with TRBD2. The trim removed 3 bases at V and 6 bases at J, leaving 9 bases unmatched. This CDR3 spans 16 amino acids. CDR1 is LNHDA, CDR2 SQIVND, per germline (reference sequence). The DNA of the CDR3 is TGTGCCAGTAGTATTTTCCGCGGACTAGCTGCCGGGGAGCTGTTTTTT. Protein sequence: CASSIFRGLAAGELFF.

The chain recombines TRBV4-1 with TRBJ1-1; D may be TRBD1 (5 bases). The CDR3 sequence is 14 residues long. Trimming removed 0 bases at V and 5 bases at J, with 10 bases between. Germline lookup yields CDR1 MGHRA and CDR2 YSYEKL. CDR3 in DNA: TGCGCCAGCAGCCAAGATATTCGGGGGACTGAAGCTTTCTTT. Amino acids: CASSQDIRGTEAFF.

This sequence joins TRBV10-2 and TRBJ1-2, with a possible D match to TRBD1 (6 bases). The V and J ends lost 4 bases and 0 bases respectively, with 12 bases between them. Germline CDR1 is WSHSY and CDR2 is SAAADI. CDR3 length equals 15 residues. CDR3 bases: TGCGCCAGCAGTGGAACAGGGCCACCTAACTATGGCTACACCTTC. It yields the protein CASSGTGPPNYGYTF.

This clonotype occurred a few times. Without the conserved terminal phenylalanine or tryptophan, this CDR3 likely stems from a read error. CDR3 protein: CASSPPGSMGDHEQYL. Written as DNA, the CDR3 is TGTGCCAGTAGCCCTCCGGGATCGATGGGGGACCACGAGCAGTACCTC. The rearrangement uses TRBV11-1 and TRBJ2-7; D is perhaps TRBD1 or TRBD2 (5 bases each). Germline-derived CDR1 and CDR2 are SGHAT and FQDESV (reference sequence). The V and J ends lost 9 bases and 5 bases respectively, with 26 bases between them. The CDR3 runs to 16 residues.

This chain connects TRBV6-5 to TRBJ1-2; 7 bases align to TRBD1. CDR3 length equals 15 residues. From germline, CDR1 is MNHEY and CDR2 SVGAGI. V dropped 2 bases and J dropped 2; count of bases not matched to a gene: 5. This chain's CDR3 is CASSYIHRGNYGYTF. DNA for the CDR3: TGTGCCAGCAGTTACATACACAGGGGAAACTATGGCTACACCTTC.

The V and J genes are TRBV10-3 and TRBJ2-7, with a possible D match to TRBD2 (5 bases). The CDR3 extends over 14 amino acids. Trimming took off 7 bases at V and 9 bases at J, with 22 bases between the two ends. Germline CDR1 and CDR2: ENHRY and SYGVKD. The CDR3 region is CAINHSAGGGGQYF. The CDR3 DNA reads TGTGCCATCAACCACTCGGCAGGAGGAGGAGGGCAGTACTTC.

This clonotype was observed a few times. The chain recombines TRBV12-3 or TRBV12-4 with TRBJ2-5; 8 nucleotides agree with TRBD2. This CDR3 spans 16 amino acids. J gave up 4 bases and V 2 bases, and 9 bases lay outside the gene matches. The DNA of the CDR3 is TGTGCCAGCAGTTTATCCGGGGGGGCCTGGAGAGAGACCCAGTACTTC. It translates to CASSLSGGAWRETQYF.

The rearrangement joins TRBV15 to TRBJ2-3, with 8 nucleotides matching TRBD1. The V gene end was trimmed by 5 bases and the J gene end by 3 bases; junction bases not matched to a gene: 4. Germline V CDR1 and CDR2: LNHNV, YYDKDF (reference sequence). This CDR3 is built from 14 residues. The DNA of the CDR3 is TGTGCCACCAGCTCTAACAGGGGGACAGATACGCAGTATTTT. Amino acids: CATSSNRGTDTQYF.

The rearrangement uses TRBV29-1 and TRBJ1-2; TRBD1 matches 7 bases. The V gene's germline CDR1 is SQVTM and CDR2 ANQGSEA. This CDR3 spans 12 amino acids. With V trimmed by 5 bases and J by 6 bases, 6 bases remained unmatched. The chain's CDR3 is CSVRQGGDGYTF. CDR3 bases: TGCAGCGTTAGACAGGGAGGAGATGGCTACACCTTC.

This clonotype was counted between two and nine times. J is TRBJ2-2 and V is TRBV9; 10 bases align to TRBD2. The trim removed 0 bases at V and 6 bases at J, leaving 8 bases unmatched. Germline CDR1 and CDR2: SGDLS and YYNGEE. CDR3 length: 17 residues. In DNA, the CDR3 is TGTGCCAGCAGCGTAGAGTTAGCGGGGGGCTTCGCCGGGGAGCTGTTTTTT. As protein: CASSVELAGGFAGELFF. Complete variable domain (other parts from reference TRBV9 and TRBJ2-2): DSGVTQTPKHLITATGQRVTLRCSPRSGDLSVYWYQQSLDQGLQFLIQYYNGEERAKGNILERFSAQQFPDLHSELNLSSLELGDSALYFCASSVELAGGFAGELFFGEGSRLTVL.

The table lists this clonotype with a few counts. Because the CDR3 is missing its conserved closing phenylalanine or tryptophan, this is likely a read error. The chain is built from TRBV6-5 and TRBJ1-5; weak D call: TRBD1 (5 bases). CDR1 MNHEY and CDR2 SVGAGI come from the germline V gene. The CDR3 length is 15 residues. The V end lost 0 bases, the J end lost 9 bases, and 15 bases lay between the germline ends. CDR3 DNA sequence: TGTGCCAGCAGTTACTCCGCGGGGCAATCATGGCCCCAGCATCTT. Translation: CASSYSAGQSWPQHL.

This clonotype came up a few times. This may be a read error, as it is one base from a much larger clone. The chain recombines TRBV12-3 or TRBV12-4 with TRBJ1-3; D gene uncertain. The CDR3 covers 15 residues. The CDR3 here is CANSLAGQTGNTIYF. As DNA, the CDR3 is TGTGCCAACAGTTTAGCCGGGCAGACTGGAAACACCATATATTTT.

This clonotype was seen ten or more times. The rearrangement uses TRBV7-9 and TRBJ2-1, with 9 bases aligning to TRBD2. Germline CDR1 is SEHNR and CDR2 is FQNEAQ (reference sequence). V shed 5 bases, J shed 4 bases, and the junction held 12 bases outside the gene matches. The CDR3 runs to 17 residues. CDR3 DNA: TGTGCCAGCAGCATAACCTCTTCCGCGGGAGGGTACAATGAGCAGTTCTTC. This gives the protein CASSITSSAGGYNEQFF.

This clonotype was seen just once. One junction end does not reproduce the germline sequence, and a read error may be involved. This chain joins TRBV25-1 and TRBJ2-1; 9 bases align to TRBD2. Germline V gene lookup returns CDR1 MGHDK and CDR2 SYGVNS. The CDR3 runs 14 residues. The CDR3 DNA sequence: TGCGCCAGCAGTGAGGCGGGGGGGCCTCGTGAGCAGTTCTTC. Protein product: CASSEAGGPREQFF.

The V call is TRBV6-4, the J call TRBJ2-3; D not certain. The CDR3 extends over 13 amino acids. V lost 2 bases to trimming and J lost 2 bases, with 5 bases between them. Germline-derived CDR1 and CDR2 are MRHNA and SNTAGT. Here the CDR3 DNA reads TGTGCCAGCAGTGACGGGCACACAGATACGCAGTATTTT. Its translation: CASSDGHTDTQYF.

This clonotype was picked up many times. The chain is built from TRBV6-2 or TRBV6-3 and TRBJ2-7; D unclear. This CDR3 is built from 15 residues. Germline assignment: CDR1 MNHEY and CDR2 SVGEGT. V lost 0 bases, J lost 0 bases, and 9 bases lay in between. For the CDR3, the DNA is TGTGCCAGCAGTTACTCGTCCGATAGCTCCTACGAGCAGTACTTC. Its protein is CASSYSSDSSYEQYF.

A word on this clonotype: A much larger clone lies a single base off, so this may be a read error. V and J are TRBV2 and TRBJ2-1, with D possibly TRBD1 on 6 matching bases. The V gene's germline CDR1 is SNHLY and CDR2 FYNNEI. Trimming stripped 8 bases from V and 9 bases from J, with 14 bases between. This CDR3 has 12 residues. Written as DNA, the CDR3 is TGTGCCAGCGGTCCAATAGGGGGTGAGCAGTTCTTC. Protein sequence: CASGPIGGEQFF.

This clonotype was seen a single time. One end of the junction does not line up with germline, which may come from a read error. The chain's CDR3 is CASSGGGQGDRYEQYF. The DNA for the CDR3 is TGCGCCAGCAGTGGGGGGGGGCAGGGGGATAGATACGAGCAGTACTTC. This chain links TRBV25-1 with TRBJ2-7; D could derive from TRBD1 or TRBD2 (7 bases each). Germline-derived CDR1 and CDR2 are MGHDK and SYGVNS. The CDR3 length is 16 residues.

This chain joins TRBV4-3 and TRBJ2-1; 14 bases line up with TRBD2. CDR3 length equals 15 residues. The germline gives CDR1 LGHNA, CDR2 YSLEER. Trimming at V came to 4 bases and at J to 5 bases, leaving 1 base not matched to a gene. CDR3 protein: CASSRTSGGNNEQFF. The CDR3 DNA sequence: TGCGCCAGCAGCCGGACTAGCGGGGGGAACAATGAGCAGTTCTTC.